Shown below are 21 T cell receptor beta chains from a single sample sequenced in a study of cytomegalovirus exposure and HLA in healthy donors. Both 60 Vbeta primers and 13 Jbeta primers went into the PCR. Libraries were prepared by immunoSEQ multiplex PCR; TCRdb keeps only in-frame clonotypes and omits some of them. The table records 100,000 or so clones, roughly an eighth of them present only once. Input material: PBMCs. These receptors originate from a man between 40 and 49 years old in good health and CMV-seropositive.

This clone appeared a few times. The chain joins TRBV11-2 to TRBJ1-2; D not resolved. The length of the CDR3 is 14 residues. The germline V and J ends were trimmed by 0 bases and 3 bases, with 8 bases remaining between them. Germline V CDR1 and CDR2: SGHAT, FQNNGV. CDR3 DNA: TGTGCCAGCAGCTTAGATAAAAGCTACTATGGCTACACCTTC. This sequence encodes CASSLDKSYYGYTF.

The V and J genes are TRBV30 and TRBJ2-7; 7 nucleotides line up with TRBD2. This CDR3 has 14 amino acids. V was clipped by 2 bases and J by 2 bases; unmatched bases: 6. Germline V lookup: CDR1 GTSNPN, CDR2 SVGIG (reference sequence). In DNA, the CDR3 is TGTGCCTGGAGTCCGGGACTAACGACCTACGAGCAGTACTTC. The encoded protein is CAWSPGLTTYEQYF.

The sample holds a few counts of this clone. This rearrangement joins TRBV11-2 to TRBJ1-1; the D gene is possibly TRBD1 (6 bases). There are 18 residues in the CDR3. CDR1 and CDR2 (germline): SGHAT, FQNNGV. The V end was cut by 0 bases, the J end by 5 bases, with 22 bases between. In nucleotides, the CDR3 is TGTGCCAGCAGCTTAGAAGGTGGGGAACAGGGTGGATGGACTGAAGCTTTCTTT. It encodes CASSLEGGEQGGWTEAFF.

The chain uses TRBV1 and TRBJ2-7; the D call TRBD1 from the table was never checked on the DNA. TRBV1 is designated a pseudogene. The CDR3 contains 16 residues. CDR3: CTSSQSDRGDCYEQYF. CDR3 in DNA: TGCACCAGCAGCCAATCCGACAGGGGGGATTGCTACGAGCAGTACTTC.

This clone was picked up a small number of times. This sequence joins TRBV5-6 and TRBJ2-4; TRBD2 might be the D (5 bases). Trimming took 0 bases from V and 1 from J, leaving 8 bases between them. Germline loops: CDR1 SGHDT, CDR2 YYEEEE. CDR3 size: 15 residues. The CDR3 DNA reads as TGTGCCAGCAGCTTGGTTGGGGAGGCCAAAAACATTCAGTACTTC. Translated: CASSLVGEAKNIQYF.

The chain recombines TRBV7-6 with TRBJ2-3, with TRBD2 as a possible D gene (5 bases). V was clipped by 4 bases and J by 2 bases, with 19 bases between them. Germline CDR1 reads SGHVS; CDR2 reads FNYEAQ. CDR3 length: 17 residues. CDR3 sequence: CASSSTQRTGYTDTQYF. CDR3 sequence (DNA): TGTGCCAGCAGCTCTACCCAGAGGACGGGATACACAGATACGCAGTATTTT.

This clone came up a few times. One end of the junction varies from germline; a read error may be responsible. The chain couples TRBV6-1 to TRBJ1-2; D gene uncertain. CDR1 and CDR2 (germline): MNHNS, SASEGT. This CDR3 has 13 residues. This CDR3 reads CASSEPGGYDYTF. For the CDR3, the DNA is TGTGCCAGCAGTGAACCGGGAGGCTATGACTACACCTTC.

This chain joins TRBV12-5 and TRBJ2-2, with a possible D match to TRBD2 (6 bases). The germline V and J ends were trimmed by 6 bases and 5 bases, with 25 bases remaining between them. The CDR3 runs to 18 residues. Germline lookup yields CDR1 LGHNT and CDR2 FRNRAP. Here the CDR3 reads CASGTTPLAERPTGELFF. CDR3 in DNA: TGTGCTAGTGGAACCACCCCTTTAGCGGAGCGACCTACCGGGGAGCTGTTTTTT. The full variable domain, in which reference TRBV12-5 and TRBJ2-2 provide the parts outside the CDR3, is DARVTQTPRHKVTEMGQEVTMRCQPILGHNTVFWYRQTMMQGLELLAYFRNRAPLDDSGMPKDRFSAEMPDATLATLKIQPSEPRDSAVYFCASGTTPLAERPTGELFFGEGSRLTVL.

The chain recombines TRBV11-3 with TRBJ2-7; 10 bases map to TRBD2. Germline CDR1 SGHNT, CDR2 YENEEA. V trimming: 1 base; J trimming: 3 bases; junction bases outside the gene matches: 3. The CDR3 totals 15 residues. CDR3 sequence: CASSLGGTSDYEQYF. The DNA for the CDR3 is TGTGCCAGCAGCTTAGGTGGGACTAGCGACTACGAGCAGTACTTC.

A few counts support this clone. The V gene is TRBV19, the J gene TRBJ1-4; the D is unclear. V was shortened by 5 bases and J by 3 bases, with 16 bases between the two germline ends. This CDR3 is 16 amino acids long. Germline V gives CDR1 LNHDA, CDR2 SQIVND (reference sequence). CDR3 amino acids: CASSPSSTRSNEKLFF. The CDR3, as DNA: TGTGCCAGTAGTCCTTCCTCCACTAGATCTAATGAAAAACTGTTTTTT.

The chain has TRBV4-3 and TRBJ2-2, with D tentatively TRBD2 (6 bases). Trimming took off 1 base at V and 4 bases at J, with 16 bases between the two ends. The CDR3 is made up of 17 amino acids. Per germline, CDR1 LGHNA and CDR2 YSLEER. The CDR3, as DNA: TGCGCCAGCAGCCAAGTCTATCGGGTCGGGAGCACCGGGGAGCTGTTTTTT. Amino acids: CASSQVYRVGSTGELFF.

This rearrangement joins TRBV10-3 to TRBJ1-2; the match to TRBD1 covers 10 bases. The CDR3 totals 15 residues. Germline V lookup: CDR1 ENHRY, CDR2 SYGVKD. V was clipped by 5 bases and J by 7 bases; unmatched bases: 10. The CDR3 DNA reads as TGTGCCATCAGTTTCTCCAAGGGACAGGGGACTGGCTACACCTTC. Amino acid sequence: CAISFSKGQGTGYTF.

This clone was seen more than once but under ten times. CDR3 residues: CASDWSRPNSNQPQHF. In DNA, the CDR3 is TGTGCCAGTGATTGGAGCAGACCAAATAGCAATCAGCCCCAGCATTTT. The V gene is TRBV19, the J gene TRBJ1-5; D unresolved. The CDR3 has 16 residues. V shed 8 bases and J shed 0 bases, with 17 bases lying between them. The V gene's germline CDR1 is LNHDA and CDR2 SQIVND (reference sequence).

In this sample, this clone turned up a few times. The V gene is TRBV2, the J gene TRBJ2-5; unclear D gene. Germline values: CDR1 SNHLY, CDR2 FYNNEI. The CDR3 totals 11 residues. Trimming took 3 bases from V and 7 from J, leaving 6 bases between them. The CDR3 reads CASSETWTQYF. The CDR3 nucleotides are TGTGCCAGCAGTGAGACTTGGACCCAGTACTTC.

This clone was counted only a few times. This chain joins TRBV5-8 and TRBJ2-3, with D maybe TRBD2 (6 bases). Germline V gives CDR1 SGHTS, CDR2 YDEGEE. V lost 4 bases and J lost 3, with 9 bases in between. The CDR3 runs to 13 residues. The CDR3 sequence is CASSRGWTDTQYF. Here the CDR3 DNA reads TGTGCCAGCAGCCGGGGGTGGACAGATACGCAGTATTTT.

This clone turned up a few times. The rearrangement joins TRBV19 to TRBJ2-7; D is perhaps TRBD1 (6 bases). CDR1 is LNHDA and CDR2 is SQIVND in the germline V gene (reference sequence). Between the trimmed V and J ends, which lost 3 bases and 6 bases, there was a span of 9 bases. This CDR3 spans 12 amino acids. CDR3 nucleotides: TGTGCCAGTAGTATTGGGGGCGGCGAGCAGTACTTC. Translation: CASSIGGGEQYF. Drawing the rest from reference TRBV19 and TRBJ2-7, the complete variable domain is DGGITQSPKYLFRKEGQNVTLSCEQNLNHDAMYWYRQDPGQGLRLIYYSQIVNDFQKGDIAEGYSVSREKKESFPLTVTSAQKNPTAFYLCASSIGGGEQYFGPGTRLTVT.

In its sample, this clone was seen a few times. The rearrangement links TRBV7-6 to TRBJ2-5; 8 nucleotides align to TRBD1. Germline V gene data show CDR1 as SGHVS and CDR2 as FNYEAQ. CDR3 size: 14 residues. V shed 5 bases and J 4 bases; nucleotides not matched to a gene: 6. DNA of the CDR3: TGTGCCAGCAGCACAGGGGGATTAGGAGAGACCCAGTACTTC. Its protein is CASSTGGLGETQYF.

In its sample, this clone was seen a few times. The chain combines TRBV5-1 with TRBJ1-6; tentatively, D is TRBD1 (5 bases). This CDR3 spans 17 amino acids. V lost 4 bases and J 0 bases, leaving 14 bases between the germline ends. Germline assignment: CDR1 SGHRS and CDR2 YFSETQ. The CDR3 sequence: CASSHRQPSSYNSPLHF. The CDR3 bases are TGCGCCAGCAGCCATAGACAGCCTAGCTCCTATAATTCACCCCTCCACTTT.

This clone was seen more than once but under ten times. The V call is TRBV27, the J call TRBJ1-1, with unresolved D. The CDR3 consists of 13 residues. The V end lost 4 bases, the J end lost 5 bases, and 11 bases lay between the germline ends. From germline, CDR1 is MNHEY and CDR2 SMNVEV (reference sequence). CDR3: CASSSTTGTEAFF. In nucleotides, the CDR3 is TGTGCCAGCAGTTCGACGACTGGGACTGAAGCTTTCTTT.

This clone came up a few times. This rearrangement joins TRBV28 to TRBJ2-1, with 11 bases that match TRBD2. The CDR3 contains 14 residues. J gave up 8 bases and V 6 bases, and 6 bases lay outside the gene matches. The germline CDR1 and CDR2 sequences are MDHEN and SYDVKM. In DNA form, the CDR3 reads TGTGCCAGCAGGGCGACTAGCGGGAAAGATGAGCAGTTCTTC. Translating it yields CASRATSGKDEQFF.

The rearrangement joins TRBV4-3 to TRBJ2-5, with 10 bases matching TRBD1. This CDR3 region has 17 residues. The junction had 10 bases not matched to a gene; V was cut back by 1 base and J by 5 bases. Germline V gives CDR1 LGHNA, CDR2 YSLEER. CDR3 nucleotide sequence: TGCGCCAGCAGCCAAGTCGTGCGGGGACAGGGGAGGGAGACCCAGTACTTC. This codes for CASSQVVRGQGRETQYF.